This TCR beta chain is drawn from a study of response to subunit inactivated influenza vaccine. General study results and limits: Authors suggested each seasonal influenza vaccination recruits few new T cells.

Notes on this clonotype: The antigen is undetermined.

TCRdb recomputed calls from the RT-PCR reads with MiXCR, one row per CDR3 protein. The data contain hundreds of thousands of distinct CDR3 sequences, roughly 18% of them singletons. The V gene's germline CDR1 is MNHEY and CDR2 SMNVEV (reference sequence). The CDR3 has 15 amino acids. V was shortened by 3 bases and J by 1 base, with 12 bases between the two germline ends. This sequence joins TRBV27 and TRBJ2-5; D could derive from TRBD1 or TRBD2 (5 bases each). Sequencing was performed on PBMCs from blood, taken more than 4 days after vaccination. This receptor was identified in a man in his fifties or sixties who received an inactivated influenza vaccine. CDR3 residues: CASSFVAGSQETQYF. The CDR3 bases are TGTGCCAGCAGTTTTGTTGCAGGGAGCCAAGAGACCCAGTACTTC.